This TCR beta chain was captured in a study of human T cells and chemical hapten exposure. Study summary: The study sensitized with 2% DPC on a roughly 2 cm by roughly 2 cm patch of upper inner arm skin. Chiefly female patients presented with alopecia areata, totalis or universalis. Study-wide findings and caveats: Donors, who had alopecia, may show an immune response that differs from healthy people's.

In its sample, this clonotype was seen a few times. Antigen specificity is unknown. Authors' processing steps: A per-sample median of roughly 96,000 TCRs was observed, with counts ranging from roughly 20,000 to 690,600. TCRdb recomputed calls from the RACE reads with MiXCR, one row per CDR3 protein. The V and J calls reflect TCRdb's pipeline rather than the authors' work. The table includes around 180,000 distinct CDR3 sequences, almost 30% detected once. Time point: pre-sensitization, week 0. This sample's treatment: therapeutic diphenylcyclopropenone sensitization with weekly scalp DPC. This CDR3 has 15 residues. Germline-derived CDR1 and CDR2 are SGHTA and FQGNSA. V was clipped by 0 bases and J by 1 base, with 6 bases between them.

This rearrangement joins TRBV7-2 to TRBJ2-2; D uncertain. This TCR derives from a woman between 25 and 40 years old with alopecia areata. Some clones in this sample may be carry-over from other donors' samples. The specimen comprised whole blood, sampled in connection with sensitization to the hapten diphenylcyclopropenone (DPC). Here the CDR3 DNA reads TGTGCCAGCAGCTTAGCGCCCCGGAACACCGGGGAGCTGTTTTTT. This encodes CASSLAPRNTGELFF. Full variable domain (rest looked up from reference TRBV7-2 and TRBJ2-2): GAGVSQSPSNKVTEKGKDVELRCDPISGHTALYWYRQSLGQGLEFLIYFQGNSAPDKSGLPSDRFSAERTGGSVSTLTIQRTQQEDSAVYLCASSLAPRNTGELFFGEGSRLTVL.